These 32 T cell receptor beta chains were all obtained from the same sample, sequenced in a study of cytomegalovirus exposure and HLA in healthy donors. 60 Vbeta and 13 Jbeta primers were used in PCR. The data were produced by immunoSEQ multiplex PCR, yet TCRdb's version contains in-frame clones alone and is incomplete. Here the sample spans about 160,000 clones, 65% to 80% being singletons. The source material was PBMCs. Source of these receptors: a woman in her 40s in good health and CMV-seropositive.

The chain links TRBV12-2 to TRBJ2-7; whether TRBD2, the table's D call, matches the DNA was not checked. TRBV12-2 is a pseudogene locus. The CDR3 runs 21 residues. The CDR3 DNA is TGTGCAAGTCGCTTAGCGTGGGGGGGGCGAAGGGAAACTAGGATCGGTTACGAGCAGTACTTC. This sequence encodes CASRLAWGGRRETRIGYEQYF.

The chain links TRBV5-1 to TRBJ2-7; D is perhaps TRBD2 (6 bases). CDR3 length equals 14 residues. The germline gives CDR1 SGHRS, CDR2 YFSETQ. V was shortened by 4 bases and J by 5 bases, with 16 bases between the two germline ends. This CDR3 reads CASSPGDGVDEQYF. Written as DNA, the CDR3 is TGCGCCAGCAGCCCGGGGGACGGCGTTGACGAGCAGTACTTC.

This clone was seen only a few times. The rearrangement joins TRBV5-8 to TRBJ2-3; TRBD1 is a possible D gene (6 bases). The germline CDR1 and CDR2 sequences are SGHTS and YDEGEE. With 3 bases removed from V and 3 bases from J, the gap between germline ends came to 17 bases. The CDR3 extends over 16 amino acids. CDR3 amino acids: CASSWYFGTRTDTQYF. In nucleotides, the CDR3 is TGTGCCAGCAGCTGGTACTTCGGGACACGGACAGATACGCAGTATTTT.

This sequence joins TRBV29-1 and TRBJ2-7; TRBD2 aligns across 12 bases. V lost 6 bases to trimming and J lost 2 bases; unmatched junction nucleotides: 2. The CDR3 has 13 amino acids. CDR1 and CDR2 from the germline V gene are SQVTM and ANQGSEA. The DNA for the CDR3 is TGCAGCGTATCTAGCGGGAGGGCCTACGAGCAGTACTTC. Translated: CSVSSGRAYEQYF.

This clone was seen once. The J gene is TRBJ2-6, the V gene TRBV11-3, with TRBD2 matching 7 bases. V lost 2 bases, J lost 4 bases, and 2 bases stayed unmatched. Germline V gene lookup returns CDR1 SGHNT and CDR2 YENEEA. The CDR3 runs to 15 residues. The CDR3 protein is CASSLSGRGANVLTF. In nucleotides, the CDR3 is TGTGCCAGCAGCTTATCCGGGAGGGGGGCCAACGTCCTGACTTTC. Filled out from reference TRBV11-3 and TRBJ2-6, the complete variable domain reads EAGVVQSPRYKIIEKKQPVAFWCNPISGHNTLYWYLQNLGQGPELLIRYENEEAVDDSQLPKDRFSAERLKGVDSTLKIQPAELGDSAVYLCASSLSGRGANVLTFGAGSRLTVL.

The chain's CDR3 is CASSLGQGADTQYF. CDR3 bases: TGTGCCAGCAGCTTGGGGCAGGGCGCAGATACGCAGTATTTT. This chain links TRBV5-6 with TRBJ2-3; tentative D call: TRBD1 (5 bases). CDR3 length equals 14 residues. Trimming removed 0 bases at V and 4 bases at J, with 9 bases between. Germline V gene data show CDR1 as SGHDT and CDR2 as YYEEEE.

The chain uses TRBV7-2 and TRBJ2-7; 13 bases match TRBD2. CDR3 length: 15 amino acids. CDR1 and CDR2 (germline): SGHTA, FQGNSA. With 2 bases clipped from V and 4 bases from J, the junction kept 2 bases outside the gene matches. CDR3 sequence (DNA): TGTGCCAGCAGCTTACAACTAGCGGGGGGGTACGAGCAGTACTTC. Translated, it gives CASSLQLAGGYEQYF. The full variable domain, rest sourced from reference TRBV7-2 and TRBJ2-7, is GAGVSQSPSNKVTEKGKDVELRCDPISGHTALYWYRQSLGQGLEFLIYFQGNSAPDKSGLPSDRFSAERTGGSVSTLTIQRTQQEDSAVYLCASSLQLAGGYEQYFGPGTRLTVT.

The chain links TRBV11-2 to TRBJ1-1; no reliable D call. The germline V gene has CDR1 SGHAT and CDR2 FQNNGV. There are 13 residues in the CDR3. The V end lost 4 bases, the J end lost 0 bases, and 6 bases lay between the germline ends. CDR3 in amino acids: CASSSPVNTEAFF. CDR3 nucleotides: TGTGCCAGCAGCTCACCGGTGAACACTGAAGCTTTCTTT.

The chain carries TRBV9 and TRBJ1-6; TRBD1 matches 7 bases. CDR1 and CDR2 from the germline V gene are SGDLS and YYNGEE. The CDR3 loop spans 14 amino acids. The ends lost 4 bases at V and 10 bases at J; junction bases unmatched: 8. This CDR3 is CASSPTGPQSPLHF. As DNA, the CDR3 is TGTGCCAGCAGCCCGACAGGGCCCCAATCACCCCTCCACTTT.

The chain recombines TRBV11-2 with TRBJ2-3; 10 bases fit TRBD1. Germline V gives CDR1 SGHAT, CDR2 FQNNGV. With V trimmed by 8 bases and J by 0 bases, 11 bases remained unmatched. The length of the CDR3 is 17 residues. The CDR3 coding sequence is TGTGCCAGCCGGAACCCCTGGGACAGGGGAAGCACAGATACGCAGTATTTT. This translates into CASRNPWDRGSTDTQYF.

This chain joins TRBV30 and TRBJ1-4; 10 nucleotides line up with TRBD1. Germline V gives CDR1 GTSNPN, CDR2 SVGIG (reference sequence). The junction had 4 bases not matched to a gene; V was cut back by 5 bases and J by 7 bases. This CDR3 region has 13 residues. CDR3 amino acids: CAWARDRGEKLFF. The CDR3 DNA sequence: TGTGCCTGGGCACGGGACAGGGGTGAAAAACTGTTTTTT.

The gene calls are TRBV27 and TRBJ2-5; the match to TRBD2 covers 11 bases. The CDR3 spans 16 residues. The V gene's germline CDR1 is MNHEY and CDR2 SMNVEV (reference sequence). J was trimmed by 3 bases and V by 5 bases; bases with no gene match: 8. The DNA of the CDR3 is TGTGCCAGCAGTCCGCGACTAGCGGGATTTAAAGAGACCCAGTACTTC. It is translated as CASSPRLAGFKETQYF.

This chain uses TRBV27 with TRBJ1-2; 10 bases line up with TRBD1. J lost 0 bases, V lost 5 bases, and 12 bases had no gene match. The CDR3 covers 18 residues. Germline V gene data show CDR1 as MNHEY and CDR2 as SMNVEV (reference sequence). The CDR3 nucleotides are TGTGCCAGCAGTACAAATACCGGGACAGGGGTAGCTAACTATGGCTACACCTTC. Translation: CASSTNTGTGVANYGYTF.

The V and J genes are TRBV25-1 and TRBJ2-1; no firm D call. This CDR3 is 14 amino acids long. Germline assignment: CDR1 MGHDK and CDR2 SYGVNS. Trimming removed 5 bases at V and 3 bases at J, with 11 bases between. The CDR3 region is CASSPPLNYNEQFF. In DNA, the CDR3 is TGTGCCAGCAGTCCACCACTTAACTACAATGAGCAGTTCTTC.

The chain has TRBV19 and TRBJ1-2, with 9 bases fitting TRBD1. Germline assignment: CDR1 LNHDA and CDR2 SQIVND (reference sequence). The CDR3 is 13 amino acids. V was clipped by 7 bases and J by 4 bases; unmatched bases: 4. The CDR3 loop reads CASTPTGGYGYTF. CDR3 DNA: TGTGCCAGTACCCCGACAGGGGGCTATGGCTACACCTTC.

The chain combines TRBV10-3 with TRBJ2-2, with D tentatively TRBD2 (6 bases). V lost 6 bases and J lost 3, with 11 bases in between. The length of the CDR3 is 14 residues. The V gene's germline CDR1 is ENHRY and CDR2 SYGVKD. The CDR3 here is CAISGTFDTGELFF. The CDR3 DNA sequence: TGTGCCATCAGCGGGACTTTCGACACCGGGGAGCTGTTTTTT.

The V gene is TRBV27, the J gene TRBJ1-1; a possible D gene is TRBD1 (6 bases). CDR1 MNHEY and CDR2 SMNVEV come from the germline V gene (reference sequence). This CDR3 region has 14 residues. V gave up 6 bases and J gave up 1 base, with 12 bases separating them. The DNA for the CDR3 is TGTGCCAGCAGCCGGACAGAAGCGAACACTGAAGCTTTCTTT. Its translation: CASSRTEANTEAFF.

This clone was observed a few times. The germline gene is not matched at one end of the junction; a read error may be the cause. This chain links TRBV5-1 with TRBJ1-1, with a tentative D call TRBD1 (5 bases). The CDR3 is 14 residues long. Germline V gives CDR1 SGHRS, CDR2 YFSETQ. CDR3 amino acids: CASSQGPGGTEAFF. CDR3 bases: TGTGCCAGCAGCCAGGGACCCGGGGGCACTGAAGCTTTCTTT. Full variable domain (rest looked up from reference TRBV5-1 and TRBJ1-1): KAGVTQTPRYLIKTRGQQVTLSCSPISGHRSVSWYQQTPGQGLQFLFEYFSETQRNKGNFPGRFSGRQFSNSRSEMNVSTLELGDSALYLCASSQGPGGTEAFFGQGTRLTVV.

This chain links TRBV7-6 with TRBJ1-1; no definite D call. The CDR3 spans 14 residues. CDR1 SGHVS and CDR2 FNYEAQ come from the germline V gene. The germline V and J ends were trimmed by 4 bases and 6 bases, with 15 bases remaining between them. In DNA form, the CDR3 reads TGTGCCAGCAGCTCCGGCGGAGGGCTGGCTGAAGCTTTCTTT. As protein: CASSSGGGLAEAFF.

This clone was detected only once. The chain recombines TRBV5-1 with TRBJ1-2; 9 bases map to TRBD1. V gave up 4 bases and J gave up 5 bases; unmatched junction bases: 9. From germline, CDR1 is SGHRS and CDR2 YFSETQ. This CDR3 has 15 amino acids. The CDR3 DNA reads TGCGCCAGCAGCAGCGGGACAGGGAGATTGTATGGCTACACCTTC. Its protein is CASSSGTGRLYGYTF.

This clone was observed a handful of times. This chain connects TRBV9 to TRBJ2-2, with D maybe TRBD1 (6 bases). The CDR3 contains 17 residues. The germline gives CDR1 SGDLS, CDR2 YYNGEE. The germline V and J ends were trimmed by 0 bases and 1 base, with 13 bases remaining between them. The CDR3 region is CASSVGLDSQNTGELFF. The CDR3 coding sequence is TGTGCCAGCAGCGTAGGGTTGGACAGCCAGAACACCGGGGAGCTGTTTTTT. Full variable domain (missing parts from reference TRBV9 and TRBJ2-2): DSGVTQTPKHLITATGQRVTLRCSPRSGDLSVYWYQQSLDQGLQFLIQYYNGEERAKGNILERFSAQQFPDLHSELNLSSLELGDSALYFCASSVGLDSQNTGELFFGEGSRLTVL.

The V gene is TRBV19, the J gene TRBJ1-2; the match to TRBD1 covers 8 bases. The CDR3 spans 14 residues. The V segment lost 3 bases and the J segment 4 bases; nucleotides outside the gene matches: 4. Per germline, CDR1 LNHDA and CDR2 SQIVND (reference sequence). The CDR3 spells CASSIGTGFYGYTF. CDR3 nucleotides: TGTGCCAGTAGTATCGGGACAGGTTTCTATGGCTACACCTTC.

The chain employs TRBV6-5 and TRBJ1-6; D may be TRBD1 (5 bases). This CDR3 comprises 14 residues. Trimming took 6 bases from V and 6 from J, leaving 12 bases between them. In germline, CDR1 is MNHEY, CDR2 SVGAGI. This chain's CDR3 is CASSRQHSNSPLHF. DNA for the CDR3: TGTGCCAGCAGCCGACAGCACTCTAATTCACCCCTCCACTTT.

The V and J genes are TRBV6-1 and TRBJ2-2; 14 nucleotides match TRBD2. The CDR3 totals 14 residues. V shed 9 bases, J shed 7 bases, and the junction held 4 bases outside the gene matches. Germline V lookup: CDR1 MNHNS, CDR2 SASEGT. CDR3 coding DNA: TGTGCCAGTGCGACTAGCGGGGGGGGCGGGGAGCTGTTTTTT. This codes for CASATSGGGGELFF.

The chain uses TRBV14 and TRBJ2-1; 7 positions agree with TRBD2. The CDR3 length is 15 residues. Germline trimming cut 4 bases from V and 7 bases from J; bases unmatched to any gene: 10. The germline gives CDR1 SGHDN, CDR2 FVKESK. The CDR3 protein is CASSLGRLGGNEQFF. The CDR3, as DNA: TGTGCCAGCAGCCTGGGTCGTTTGGGGGGGAATGAGCAGTTCTTC.

The V call is TRBV5-1, the J call TRBJ2-2, with 9 bases aligning to TRBD2. Germline-derived CDR1 and CDR2 are SGHRS and YFSETQ. This CDR3 is 16 amino acids long. The junction had 2 bases not matched to a gene; V was cut back by 0 bases and J by 2 bases. The CDR3 nucleotides are TGCGCCAGCAGCTTGGGACTAGCGGCCAACACCGGGGAGCTGTTTTTT. It yields the protein CASSLGLAANTGELFF.

About this clone: A junction boundary mismatches the germline segment, possibly from a read error. The CDR3 reads CSAREQGAANF. CDR3 DNA sequence: TGCAGTGCTAGAGAACAGGGGGCCGCAAACTTT. This chain uses TRBV20-1 with TRBJ1-6, with 9 nucleotides matching TRBD1. This CDR3 comprises 11 residues. Germline V CDR1 and CDR2: DFQATT, SNEGSKA (reference sequence).

The CDR3 DNA reads TGTGCCAGCAGCTTAGTGGGGGTGAGGGGGCCGGACGAGCAGTACTTC. Translated, it gives CASSLVGVRGPDEQYF. V and J are TRBV7-2 and TRBJ2-7; 7 nucleotides match TRBD1. Losses at the gene ends were 1 base for V and 5 bases for J; bases not matched to a gene: 11. CDR1 and CDR2 (germline): SGHTA, FQGNSA. The CDR3 extends over 16 amino acids.

The chain has TRBV19 and TRBJ1-1; the D is unclear. The V gene's germline CDR1 is LNHDA and CDR2 SQIVND (reference sequence). This CDR3 contains 13 residues. Between the trimmed V and J ends, which lost 5 bases and 4 bases, there was a span of 11 bases. CDR3 in DNA: TGTGCCAGTAGTTTGAGAGATGGCACTGAAGCTTTCTTT. Translation: CASSLRDGTEAFF. The variable domain in full, with the rest retrieved from reference TRBV19 and TRBJ1-1, is DGGITQSPKYLFRKEGQNVTLSCEQNLNHDAMYWYRQDPGQGLRLIYYSQIVNDFQKGDIAEGYSVSREKKESFPLTVTSAQKNPTAFYLCASSLRDGTEAFFGQGTRLTVV.

The chain is built from TRBV7-2 and TRBJ2-5, with 15 bases lining up with TRBD2. The CDR3 is 15 amino acids. The germline V gene encodes CDR1 SGHTA and CDR2 FQGNSA. V lost 4 bases to trimming and J lost 3 bases; unmatched junction nucleotides: 0. Here the CDR3 reads CASSWTSGREETQYF. The CDR3 region has the DNA TGTGCCAGCAGCTGGACTAGCGGGAGGGAAGAGACCCAGTACTTC.

The chain recombines TRBV6-1 with TRBJ2-5; 8 nucleotides line up with TRBD1. Germline lookup yields CDR1 MNHNS and CDR2 SASEGT. The V and J ends lost 10 bases and 5 bases, in that order; junction bases with no gene match: 6. The CDR3 runs 12 residues. CDR3 DNA sequence: TGTGCCACCATGGCAGGGGGCGAGACCCAGTACTTC. Its protein is CATMAGGETQYF.

The chain employs TRBV5-1 and TRBJ2-7; D perhaps matches TRBD2 (6 bases). CDR1 is SGHRS, CDR2 YFSETQ, per germline. The CDR3 sequence is 17 residues long. The V end lost 4 bases, the J end lost 0 bases, and 20 bases lay between the germline ends. CDR3 sequence: CASSRGQGGSSSYEQYF. The CDR3 bases are TGCGCCAGCAGCCGGGGCCAAGGAGGGAGCAGCTCCTACGAGCAGTACTTC.